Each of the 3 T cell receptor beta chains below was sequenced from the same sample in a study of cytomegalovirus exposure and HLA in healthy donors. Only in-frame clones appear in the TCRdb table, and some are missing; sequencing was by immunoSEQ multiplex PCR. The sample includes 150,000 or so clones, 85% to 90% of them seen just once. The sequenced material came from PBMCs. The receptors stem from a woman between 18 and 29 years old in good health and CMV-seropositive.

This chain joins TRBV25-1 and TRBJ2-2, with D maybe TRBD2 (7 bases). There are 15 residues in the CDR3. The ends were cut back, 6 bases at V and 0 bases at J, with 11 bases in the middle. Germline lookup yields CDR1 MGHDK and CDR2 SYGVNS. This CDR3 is CASREGGANTGELFF. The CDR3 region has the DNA TGTGCCAGCAGGGAAGGGGGGGCGAACACCGGGGAGCTGTTTTTT.

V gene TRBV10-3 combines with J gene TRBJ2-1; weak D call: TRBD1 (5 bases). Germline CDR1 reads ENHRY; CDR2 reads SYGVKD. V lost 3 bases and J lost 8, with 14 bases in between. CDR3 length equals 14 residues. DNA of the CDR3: TGTGCCATCAGTGATCAGGGTTTGGTCGATGAGCAGTTCTTC. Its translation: CAISDQGLVDEQFF.

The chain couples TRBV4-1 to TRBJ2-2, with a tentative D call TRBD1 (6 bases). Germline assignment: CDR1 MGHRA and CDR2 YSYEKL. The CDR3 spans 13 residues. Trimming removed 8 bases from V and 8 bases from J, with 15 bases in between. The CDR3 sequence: CASRLQGSGELFF. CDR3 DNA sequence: TGCGCCAGCCGGCTCCAGGGGTCGGGGGAGCTGTTTTTT.